What follows are 3 T cell receptor beta chains derived from one specimen sequenced in a study of T cells in women clearing cervical HPV infection. Generated by immunoSEQ multiplex PCR, the TCRdb table keeps only in-frame clones and is missing some. Here the sample table reports 30,000 or so clones. Sequencing used blood buffy coat. Receptor source: a woman aged 18 to 75 with a cervical HPV16 infection that either progressed to CIN3+ or cleared (not recorded which).

As to this clone: Coverage ceases 3 residues before the CDR3 finishes, and the germline J gene fills in the end. The chain employs TRBV5-1 and TRBJ2-5; D may be TRBD1 (6 bases). In germline, CDR1 is SGHRS, CDR2 YFSETQ. The CDR3 is 17 amino acids. V lost 4 bases to trimming and J lost 3 bases, with 22 bases between them. Here the CDR3 reads CASSLGQLEPREETQYF. The sequenced part of the CDR3 DNA is TGCGCCAGCAGCCTGGGACAACTAGAACCTCGAGAAGAGACC.

A note on this clone: The read ends 3 residues shy of where the CDR3 ends; the end is completed using the germline J gene. The chain uses TRBV7-9 and TRBJ1-2; the match to TRBD1 covers 7 bases. Germline V gene data show CDR1 as SEHNR and CDR2 as FQNEAQ (reference sequence). This CDR3 is 14 amino acids long. This chain's CDR3 is CASSFGQVSYDYTF. The part of the CDR3 DNA that was read is TGTGCCAGCAGCTTCGGACAGGTCTCCTACGAC.

About this clone itself: The read finishes 3 residues shy of the CDR3 end, and the germline J gene is used to complete it. The rearrangement links TRBV19 to TRBJ1-2; 8 bases line up with TRBD1. Per germline, CDR1 LNHDA and CDR2 SQIVND (reference sequence). The J segment lost 6 bases and the V segment lost 7 bases, leaving 7 bases of the junction unmatched. The CDR3 sequence is 13 residues long. CDR3 DNA (partial): TGTGCCAGTAACGACAGGGGATCACATGGC. Translating it yields CASNDRGSHG. The full CDR3 sequence reads CASNDRGSHGYTF. Full variable domain (rest looked up from reference TRBV19 and TRBJ1-2): DGGITQSPKYLFRKEGQNVTLSCEQNLNHDAMYWYRQDPGQGLRLIYYSQIVNDFQKGDIAEGYSVSREKKESFPLTVTSAQKNPTAFYLCASNDRGSHGYTFGSGTRLTVV.